This entry is about one T cell receptor beta chain. Its specificity is not known. These data originate in a study of T cell responses to AZD1222 COVID-19 vaccine. Points from the study as a whole: Just a handful of people given AZD1222 tested seropositive at baseline.

CDR1 and CDR2 (germline): SGHVS, FNYEAQ. CDR3 size: 15 residues. V shed 5 bases and J shed 2 bases, with 13 bases lying between them. The data were produced by immunoSEQ multiplex PCR, yet TCRdb's version contains in-frame clones alone and is incomplete. The repertoire holds 130,000 or so clones, 93% seen once, with 5% to 5.5% in the top ten. The sample consisted of peripheral blood, taken on day 0 of AZD1222 vaccination. V is TRBV7-6 and J is TRBJ1-3; tentatively, D is TRBD1 (6 bases). The receptor comes from an adult in good health. The CDR3: CASSEQEGAGNTIYF. CDR3 coding DNA: TGTGCCAGCAGCGAACAGGAGGGGGCTGGAAACACCATATATTTT. Full variable domain (rest looked up from reference TRBV7-6 and TRBJ1-3): GAGVSQSPRYKVTKRGQDVALRCDPISGHVSLYWYRQALGQGPEFLTYFNYEAQQDKSGLPNDRFSAERPEGSISTLTIQRTEQRDSAMYRCASSEQEGAGNTIYFGEGSWLTVV.